Below, one TCR beta chain is given with its context. Its antigen specificity is not known. Base quality data are lacking; no much larger clone is found one base away. Trimmed from V: 10 bases; trimmed from J: 0 bases; junction bases lacking a gene match: 11. The CDR3 goes from the cysteine to the phenylalanine over 18 residues. Just CDR3 DNA is preserved here, 54 bases in frame from base 1. Genomic DNA served as template for TCR beta VDJ combination and CDR3 sequence profiling. An Illumina HiSeq 2000 was used for TCR repertoire sequencing. In the source study's methods: Repertoires were assessed using TRBV/TRBJ rearrangement plots, CDR3 size and DJ length profiles, and Simpson's diversity index. The most abundant DNA sequence in the deep sequencing data was defined as the immunodominant clone. CDR3 amino acid sequences were screened for sharing across subjects and were compared with published repertoires and the VDJdb database. TCRdb redid the processing of the public reads, applying fastp at Q25 and MiXCR, and retained in-frame beta chains. All rows with the same CDR3 protein become a single entry with the most common DNA and genes. TCRdb, not the authors, supplied the V and J calls. Present in this sample are approximately 380,000 distinct CDR3 sequences, 55% to 75% of which were seen just once. The biggest ten clones account for under 4.5% of the sample.

The record originates from a study of CD8+CD57+ T cells in acquired aplastic anemia (dated by TCRdb to 2016 to 2019). Looking at the study overall: Extracted DNA from sorted CD4+ and CD8+ cells averaged 3.2 ug, ranging from about 0.18 to 27.4 ug. Mean read counts for healthy donor samples were about 10 million for CD4+ cells and 11 million to 14 million for CD8+ cells. Paper-wide results and their limitations: CD8+ Simpson's diversity did not differ significantly between patients and healthy controls (P=0.060). Roughly 30 CD8+ CDR3 sequences were shared between patients and controls but appeared highly expressed in patients and within their immunodominant clones.

The study deep-sequenced TCR repertoires of sorted CD4+ and CD8+ blood T cells from severe aplastic anemia patients and healthy subjects. Ficoll-Paque density gradient centrifugation was used to isolate peripheral blood mononuclear cells. CD4+ and CD8+ T cells were sorted by FACS or magnetic beads before DNA extraction. The receptor chain draws on TRBV12-3 or TRBV12-4 and TRBJ2-3; the central 15 bases match TRBD2. The source is a human donor in good health, serving as a control. The sample was sorted CD4+, CD8+, or CD8+CD57+ T cells (not recorded which) from PBMCs. The DNA is as follows: TGTGCCACCAGCAGAAGGACTAGCGGGGGGGATAGCACAGATACGCAGTATTTT. It translates to CATSRRTSGGDSTDTQYF.